Listed below are T cell receptor beta chains from one sample, sequenced in a study of tumor-infiltrating lymphocytes in localized non-small cell lung cancer. Some clones are missing from TCRdb's copy, which holds only in-frame ones; the method was immunoSEQ multiplex PCR. The sample includes several thousand clones, around 60% of them seen just once. What was sequenced was uninvolved lung tissue not adjacent to the tumor. The source is a human donor with non-small cell lung cancer. Each CDR3 is given with its conserved first and last residue. The D gene is left open where the match is weak. The size of a clone is reported for some rows only, either as once, few or many, or as a class for expanded clones.

-,TRBJ1-5,-,TRBV10-3,TGTGCCATCAGTGAGTCGGGCGGGATCAATCAGCCCCAGCATTTT,CAISESGGINQPQHF
-,TRBJ1-6,-,TRBV5-1,TGCGCCAGCAGCTTGGAGCCGGGGAGCTATAATTCACCCCTCCACTTT,CASSLEPGSYNSPLHF
-,TRBJ2-5,-,TRBV5-1,TGCGCCAGCAGCTTGGCACAGCCCCAAGAGACCCAGTACTTC,CASSLAQPQETQYF
TRBD1,TRBJ1-1,-,TRBV2,TGTGCCAGCACCACAGGGGTCACTGAAGCTTTCTTT,CASTTGVTEAFF
-,TRBJ1-1,-,TRBV6-5,TGTGCCAGCAGTTTCGGCCCGAACACTGAAGCTTTCTTT,CASSFGPNTEAFF
-,TRBJ1-1,-,TRBV11-2,TGTGCCAGCAGCTTTCCCACACAGGGCCGGAACACTGAAGCTTTCTTT,CASSFPTQGRNTEAFF
-,TRBJ1-2,-,TRBV11-2,TGTGCCAGCAGCTTAGATTCCCGCAGGAACTATGGCTACACCTTC,CASSLDSRRNYGYTF
-,TRBJ1-1,-,TRBV20-1,TGCAGTACTAGCGAGCCAACCCTTTTT,CSTSEPTLF
-,TRBJ1-1,-,TRBV30,TGTGCCTGGAGGCGGGGGGTGGGCACTGAAGCTTTCTTT,CAWRRGVGTEAFF
-,TRBJ1-2,-,TRBV5-6,TGTGCCAGCAGCCGTCACCATGGCTACACCTTC,CASSRHHGYTF
TRBD1,TRBJ2-2,few,TRBV27,TGTGCCAGCAGTTCCACCGGCTTAGGGACAGGGATGATGATAACCGGGGAGCTGTTTTTT,CASSSTGLGTGMMITGELFF
-,TRBJ2-1,medium-sized,TRBV19,TGTGCCAGTATCAGCGAGGGGGGGCTCAATGAGCAGTTCTTC,CASISEGGLNEQFF
-,TRBJ1-2,-,TRBV9,TGTGCCAGCAGCGAGGATGGGGCGGCCTATGGCTACACCTTC,CASSEDGAAYGYTF
-,TRBJ2-7,few,TRBV7-8,TGTGCCAGCAACCTAGGGTCCGACTACGAGCAGTACTTC,CASNLGSDYEQYF
-,TRBJ1-1,-,TRBV11-2,TGTGCCAGCAGCTTAACGATGAACACTGAAGCTTTCTTT,CASSLTMNTEAFF
-,TRBJ1-4,few,TRBV7-9,TGTGCCAGCAGCTCAACCCGGGAGAATGAAAAACTGTTTTTT,CASSSTRENEKLFF
-,TRBJ2-7,-,TRBV11-2,TGTGCCAGCAGCTTGTTCGGTCCATTCAACGAGCAGTACTTC,CASSLFGPFNEQYF
-,TRBJ2-5,medium-sized,TRBV6-1,TGTGCCAGCAGTGAATCCCAGGGGTCTGGTAGGACCCAGTACTTC,CASSESQGSGRTQYF